Below, 20 T cell receptor beta chains from the same sample are listed, as sequenced in a study of identical twins (dated by TCRdb to 2016 to 2017). The method behind the library was 5' RACE. Sequencing instrument: Illumina HiSeq 2000. The public reads were quality trimmed at Q25 with fastp and then assembled into clones with MiXCR by TCRdb, keeping productive beta chains. A single entry per CDR3 protein holds the most common genes and DNA from its merged rows. The sample yields approximately 700,000 distinct CDR3 sequences; approximately 6% were counted once. The top ten hold roughly 2% of the sample. Sequenced: naive T cells sorted from blood. Per the publication, the cell subset or site label means: cells isolated with a human naive T-cell isolation kit. The source of these receptors is a man aged 18 to 35 in good health.

Comment on this clonotype: It is likely a read error, because the conserved phenylalanine at the end of the CDR3 is missing. This chain joins TRBV29-1 and TRBJ1-2; D gene uncertain. The CDR3 consists of 15 residues. Germline V lookup: CDR1 SQVTM, CDR2 ANQGSEA. Trimming removed 6 bases at V and 3 bases at J, with 20 bases between. CDR3 amino acids: CSVWTSTRTDYGYTY. The CDR3 nucleotides read TGCAGCGTGTGGACCTCAACTAGGACGGACTATGGCTACACCTAC.

This clonotype appeared a few times. The chain uses TRBV7-2 and TRBJ1-5; no clear D. Deletions cut 3 bases from V and 3 bases from J, with 12 bases between. From germline, CDR1 is SGHTA and CDR2 FQGNSA. The CDR3 has 15 amino acids. CDR3 in amino acids: CASSLGSLPNQPQHF. In nucleotides, the CDR3 is TGTGCCAGCAGCTTGGGCAGCCTCCCCAATCAGCCCCAGCATTTT.

This clonotype has a handful of counts. This chain uses TRBV24-1 with TRBJ2-1; D not certain. Germline loops: CDR1 KGHDR, CDR2 SFDVKD. This CDR3 is built from 12 residues. Between the trimmed V and J ends, which lost 4 bases and 10 bases, there was a span of 10 bases. CDR3: CATSDPAAEQFF. DNA for the CDR3: TGTGCCACCAGTGACCCCGCCGCCGAGCAGTTCTTC.

This clonotype has just a few counts. The rearrangement links TRBV2 to TRBJ2-1; 8 bases fit TRBD2. The J segment lost 6 bases and the V segment lost 10 bases, leaving 8 bases of the junction unmatched. The germline V gene encodes CDR1 SNHLY and CDR2 FYNNEI. This CDR3 has 13 amino acids. CDR3 sequence reads: CANKAGVSNEQFF. DNA of the CDR3: TGTGCCAACAAAGCGGGAGTGAGCAATGAGCAGTTCTTC.

This clonotype was seen a few times. V is TRBV20-1 and J is TRBJ2-7; no clear D. Trimming left V 5 bases short and J 2 bases short, with 13 bases between. Germline V CDR1 and CDR2: DFQATT, SNEGSKA (reference sequence). The CDR3 spans 13 residues. CDR3 sequence reads: CSAVGNSAYEQYF. CDR3 DNA sequence: TGCAGTGCTGTTGGAAACAGCGCCTACGAGCAGTACTTC.

This chain uses TRBV25-1 with TRBJ2-5; D may correspond to TRBD1 or TRBD2 (5 bases each). V was pared by 7 bases and J by 0 bases, with 15 bases between. CDR1 is MGHDK, CDR2 SYGVNS, per germline. This CDR3 has 15 residues. CDR3 sequence: CASTPKQDYQETQYF. DNA of the CDR3: TGTGCCAGCACCCCAAAACAGGACTACCAAGAGACCCAGTACTTC.

This clonotype has a count of ten or more. J is TRBJ2-1 and V is TRBV24-1, with 7 bases lining up with TRBD2. V lost 3 bases, J lost 3 bases, and 10 bases stayed unmatched. The CDR3 runs to 17 residues. The germline V gene has CDR1 KGHDR and CDR2 SFDVKD. The CDR3: CATSDPWTSRGYNEQFF. The CDR3 nucleotides are TGTGCCACCAGTGATCCCTGGACTAGTAGGGGCTACAATGAGCAGTTCTTC.

This clonotype was counted many times. CDR3 bases: TGTGCCACCAGTCCGGCAGGGGGCGGTTCTGGGGCCAACGTCCTGACTTTC. Translated: CATSPAGGGSGANVLTF. The J gene is TRBJ2-6, the V gene TRBV15; 8 nucleotides match TRBD1. Losses at the gene ends were 6 bases for V and 1 base for J; bases not matched to a gene: 8. This CDR3 contains 17 residues. The germline gives CDR1 LNHNV, CDR2 YYDKDF (reference sequence).

In its sample, this clonotype was seen many times. The genes are TRBV5-1 and TRBJ1-4; 7 positions agree with TRBD1. CDR3 size: 13 residues. In germline, CDR1 is SGHRS, CDR2 YFSETQ. Trimming at V came to 4 bases and at J to 8 bases, leaving 5 bases not matched to a gene. As DNA, the CDR3 is TGCGCCAGCAGCCCGGACAGGAAGGAAAAACTGTTTTTT. Protein sequence: CASSPDRKEKLFF.

This rearrangement joins TRBV7-9 to TRBJ1-5, with D possibly matching TRBD1 (5 bases). V was clipped by 5 bases and J by 0 bases, with 11 bases between them. The CDR3 is made up of 15 amino acids. CDR1 SEHNR and CDR2 FQNEAQ come from the germline V gene (reference sequence). The CDR3 region has the DNA TGTGCCAGCAGCCCCTGGGACGATAGCAATCAGCCCCAGCATTTT. Translating it yields CASSPWDDSNQPQHF. The full variable domain, completed using reference TRBV7-9 and TRBJ1-5, is DTGVSQNPRHKITKRGQNVTFRCDPISEHNRLYWYRQTLGQGPEFLTYFQNEAQLEKSRLLSDRFSAERPKGSFSTLEIQRTEQGDSAMYLCASSPWDDSNQPQHFGDGTRLSIL.

V gene TRBV4-2 combines with J gene TRBJ2-1; 7 nucleotides match TRBD2. The CDR3 covers 15 residues. Per the germline V gene, CDR1 is LGHNA and CDR2 is YNFKEQ. V lost 5 bases, J lost 6 bases, and 10 bases stayed unmatched. The CDR3 DNA sequence: TGTGCCAGCAGCAACGGGGAGGGCAGGTTCAATGAGCAGTTCTTC. It specifies CASSNGEGRFNEQFF.

The chain is built from TRBV27 and TRBJ2-1, with D tentatively TRBD2 (6 bases). The length of the CDR3 is 14 residues. The germline gives CDR1 MNHEY, CDR2 SMNVEV (reference sequence). Trimming stripped 5 bases from V and 5 bases from J, with 13 bases between. Here the CDR3 reads CASSNRDSNNEQFF. DNA of the CDR3: TGTGCCAGCAGTAACCGGGACTCGAACAATGAGCAGTTCTTC.

This clonotype was detected a few times. The rearrangement joins TRBV5-1 to TRBJ2-3; 12 nucleotides line up with TRBD2. From germline, CDR1 is SGHRS and CDR2 YFSETQ. V gave up 5 bases and J gave up 1 base; unmatched junction bases: 14. CDR3 length: 19 amino acids. The CDR3 spells CASRGRGPTSGSGTDTQYF. In DNA form, the CDR3 reads TGCGCCAGCAGGGGAAGGGGCCCGACTAGCGGGAGTGGCACAGATACGCAGTATTTT.

This clonotype turned up a few times. The gene calls are TRBV27 and TRBJ2-2; no firm D call. The CDR3 is 15 amino acids. Germline V lookup: CDR1 MNHEY, CDR2 SMNVEV (reference sequence). Trimming removed 6 bases at V and 0 bases at J, with 11 bases between. CDR3 region: CASSPGFSNTGELFF. The CDR3 DNA follows: TGTGCCAGCAGCCCGGGCTTCTCGAACACCGGGGAGCTGTTTTTT.

This clonotype was observed a few times. One end of the junction is discordant with germline, which a read error may explain. J is TRBJ2-7 and V is TRBV15; no reliable D call. Germline V CDR1 and CDR2: LNHNV, YYDKDF (reference sequence). This CDR3 region has 14 residues. The CDR3 DNA reads as TGTGCCACCAGCAGAGAGGGCAGGAGATACGGGCAGTACTTC. Protein product: CATSREGRRYGQYF.

About this clonotype: This clone may be a read error of a much larger clone one base away. The V gene is TRBV21-1, the J gene TRBJ1-5. TRBV21-1 is labeled a pseudogene. This CDR3 comprises 11 residues. The CDR3 reads CAIPSSQPQHF. DNA for the CDR3: TGTGCCATTCCGTCCAGTCAGCCCCAGCATTTT.

This clonotype turned up a few times. The chain joins TRBV6-5 to TRBJ1-5; TRBD1 might be the D (5 bases). V was clipped by 0 bases and J by 7 bases, with 13 bases between them. CDR3 size: 15 residues. Germline CDR1 MNHEY, CDR2 SVGAGI. Here the CDR3 DNA reads TGTGCCAGCAGTTACTCGGTTTCGGGGGTGCAGCCCCAGCATTTT. It specifies CASSYSVSGVQPQHF.

This clonotype was seen at least ten times. This chain links TRBV20-1 with TRBJ2-4; D call uncertain. The CDR3 sequence is 14 residues long. The V end was cut by 3 bases, the J end by 0 bases, with 9 bases between. CDR1 is DFQATT, CDR2 SNEGSKA, per germline (reference sequence). CDR3 coding DNA: TGCAGTGCTAGTCCCGCGGTAGCCAAAAACATTCAGTACTTC. As protein: CSASPAVAKNIQYF.

This clonotype was detected ten times or more. The chain links TRBV12-3 or TRBV12-4 to TRBJ1-6; the match to TRBD1 covers 7 bases. This CDR3 spans 13 amino acids. V lost 3 bases and J lost 9; bases outside the gene matches: 2. The CDR3 DNA follows: TGTGCCAGCAGTTTCAGGGGGGGTTCACCCCTCCACTTT. As protein: CASSFRGGSPLHF.

This chain joins TRBV29-1 and TRBJ2-1, with a tentative D call TRBD2 (6 bases). This CDR3 contains 13 residues. Deletions cut 5 bases from V and 3 bases from J, with 11 bases between. Germline values: CDR1 SQVTM, CDR2 ANQGSEA. The CDR3 here is CSVSSGNYNEQFF. CDR3 nucleotide sequence: TGCAGCGTTAGTAGCGGAAACTACAATGAGCAGTTCTTC.